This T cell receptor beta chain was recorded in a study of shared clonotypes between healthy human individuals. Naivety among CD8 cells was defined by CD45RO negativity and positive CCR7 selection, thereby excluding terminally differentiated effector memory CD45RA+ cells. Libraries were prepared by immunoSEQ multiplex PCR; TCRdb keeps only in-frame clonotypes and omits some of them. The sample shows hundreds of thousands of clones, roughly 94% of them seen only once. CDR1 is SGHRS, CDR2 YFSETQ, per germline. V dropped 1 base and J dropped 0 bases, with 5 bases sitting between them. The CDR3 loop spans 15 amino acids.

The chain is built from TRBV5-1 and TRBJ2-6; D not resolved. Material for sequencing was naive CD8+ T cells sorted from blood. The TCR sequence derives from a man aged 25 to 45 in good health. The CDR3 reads CASSLYTSGANVLTF. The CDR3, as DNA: TGCGCCAGCAGCTTGTACACCTCTGGGGCCAACGTCCTGACTTTC.